The next 21 T cell receptor beta chains were all read from a single sample in a study of breast tumors, draining lymph nodes, adjacent tissues. TCRdb processed the multiplex PCR reads anew with MiXCR; each CDR3 protein has one entry. The data contain about 150,000 distinct CDR3 sequences, over 25% of them singletons. The lymph nodes were axillary draining lymph nodes from breast cancer patients. The sample consisted of axillary lymph node tissue. These receptors all stem from a female donor with breast cancer. Some clones in this sample may be carry-over from other donors' samples.

In its sample, this clonotype was seen a few times. With a much larger clone just one base away, this may be a read error. The gene calls are TRBV5-4 and TRBJ2-5; either TRBD1 or TRBD2 may supply D (6 bases each). The CDR3 runs 14 residues. Deletions cut 0 bases from V and 9 bases from J, with 15 bases between. Germline lookup yields CDR1 SGHNT and CDR2 YYREEE (reference sequence). The CDR3 region is CASSLGGALRAQYF. In DNA form, the CDR3 reads TGTGCCAGCAGCTTGGGGGGGGCACTAAGGGCCCAGTACTTC. The variable domain in full, completed from reference TRBV5-4 and TRBJ2-5, reads ETGVTQSPTHLIKTRGQQVTLRCSSQSGHNTVSWYQQALGQGPQFIFQYYREEENGRGNFPPRFSGLQFPNYSSELNVNALELDDSALYLCASSLGGALRAQYFGPGTRLLVL.

This chain uses TRBV29-1 with TRBJ1-1; possibly TRBD1 for D (5 bases). CDR1 is SQVTM, CDR2 ANQGSEA, per germline. The CDR3 is 12 amino acids. Trimming shortened V by 6 bases and J by 2 bases, and 10 bases separated the two germline ends. The CDR3 sequence: CSVFGANTEAFF. Written as DNA, the CDR3 is TGCAGCGTGTTCGGGGCCAACACTGAAGCTTTCTTT.

This clonotype was detected ten times or more. V and J are TRBV6-4 and TRBJ1-5; D may be TRBD1 (5 bases). The V gene's germline CDR1 is MRHNA and CDR2 SNTAGT. This CDR3 contains 13 residues. V lost 5 bases to trimming and J lost 4 bases, with 9 bases between them. CDR3 sequence (DNA): TGTGCCAGCAGTCGGGACCATAATCAGCCCCAGCATTTT. This gives the protein CASSRDHNQPQHF.

A few counts support this clonotype. This could be a read error, since a much larger clone is one nucleotide away. The chain carries TRBV20-1 and TRBJ2-2, with D perhaps TRBD1 (6 bases). The CDR3 is 15 amino acids. Germline V gene data show CDR1 as DFQATT and CDR2 as SNEGSKA (reference sequence). The ends were cut back, 4 bases at V and 0 bases at J, with 12 bases in the middle. The CDR3 sequence: CSANRVIPNTGELFF. Here the CDR3 DNA reads TGCAGTGCTAACAGGGTAATCCCGAACACCGGGGAGCTGTTTTTT.

There are a few counts of this clonotype. A read error is possible here, since a much larger clone lies one base away. The chain recombines TRBV6-1 with TRBJ2-7; D gene uncertain. The length of the CDR3 is 13 residues. Germline V CDR1 and CDR2: MNHNS, SASEGT. V lost 8 bases and J 2 bases, leaving 13 bases between the germline ends. The CDR3: CASGRPITYEQYV. For the CDR3, the DNA is TGTGCCAGCGGGCGACCTATAACCTACGAGCAGTACGTC.

A remark on this clonotype: With a much larger clone just one base away, this may be a read error. The rearrangement links TRBV6-6 to TRBJ1-5, with D tentatively TRBD1 (6 bases). Deletions cut 5 bases from V and 8 bases from J, with 22 bases between. The CDR3 sequence is 16 residues long. The germline V gene has CDR1 MNHNY and CDR2 SVGAGI (reference sequence). DNA of the CDR3: TGTGCCAGCAGTCAGCCGCGACAGGTCCCCATGGAGCCCCAGCATTTT. It is translated as CASSQPRQVPMEPQHF.

This clonotype was seen at least ten times. The chain carries TRBV2 and TRBJ2-3, with 11 positions matching TRBD2. The CDR3 length is 19 residues. The V segment lost 7 bases and the J segment 4 bases; nucleotides outside the gene matches: 19. CDR1 and CDR2 from the germline V gene are SNHLY and FYNNEI. The CDR3 sequence: CASTGLAGGHRSGPDTQYF. In DNA, the CDR3 is TGTGCCAGCACCGGGTTAGCGGGGGGGCACCGGAGCGGCCCAGATACGCAGTATTTT. Looking up the rest from reference TRBV2 and TRBJ2-3 gives the full variable domain: EPEVTQTPSHQVTQMGQEVILRCVPISNHLYFYWYRQILGQKVEFLVSFYNNEISEKSEIFDDQFSVERPDGSNFTLKIRSTKLEDSAMYFCASTGLAGGHRSGPDTQYFGPGTRLTVL.

This clonotype occurred many times. The genes are TRBV11-2 and TRBJ2-6; D not resolved. Germline V gene lookup returns CDR1 SGHAT and CDR2 FQNNGV. Trimming shortened V by 5 bases and J by 0 bases, and 8 bases separated the two germline ends. The CDR3 consists of 15 residues. DNA for the CDR3: TGTGCCAGCAGCCGACATTCCTCTGGGGCCAACGTCCTGACTTTC. This translates into CASSRHSSGANVLTF.

The chain joins TRBV7-8 to TRBJ2-5; D is possibly TRBD1 or TRBD2 (6 bases each). The V and J ends lost 5 bases and 9 bases respectively, with 25 bases between them. Per germline, CDR1 SGHVS and CDR2 FQNEAQ. The CDR3 contains 16 residues. CDR3 amino acids: CASSHRGEPSNQPQYF. In DNA, the CDR3 is TGTGCCAGCAGCCATAGGGGGGAGCCCAGCAATCAGCCCCAGTACTTC. The variable domain in full, completed from reference TRBV7-8 and TRBJ2-5, reads GAGVSQSPRYKVAKRGQDVALRCDPISGHVSLFWYQQALGQGPEFLTYFQNEAQLDKSGLPSDRFFAERPEGSVSTLKIQRTQQEDSAVYLCASSHRGEPSNQPQYFGPGTRLLVL.

This clonotype was counted a few times. Sequence at one end of the junction differs from germline and may be a read error. The chain uses TRBV20-1 and TRBJ1-1; D remains unclear. The CDR3 is 11 residues long. The germline V gene has CDR1 DFQATT and CDR2 SNEGSKA (reference sequence). The CDR3: CSASREIEASF. CDR3 DNA: TGCAGTGCTAGTAGAGAAATTGAAGCTTCCTTT.

The V call is TRBV5-1, the J call TRBJ2-1; the match to TRBD2 covers 9 bases. The CDR3 totals 15 residues. Germline CDR1 reads SGHRS; CDR2 reads YFSETQ. V shed 4 bases, J shed 7 bases, and the junction held 9 bases outside the gene matches. CDR3 in amino acids: CASSKKAGGRNEQFF. The CDR3 nucleotides read TGCGCCAGCAGCAAAAAAGCGGGGGGAAGGAATGAGCAGTTCTTC.

The chain employs TRBV13 and TRBJ2-7; a weak D match, TRBD1 (6 bases). Germline V gene sequence: CDR1 PRHDT, CDR2 FYEKMQ (reference sequence). V lost 4 bases, J lost 2 bases, and 18 bases lay in between. This CDR3 is 16 amino acids long. The DNA for the CDR3 is TGTGCCAGCAGCTCTATGTCGAGGGACAAGACCTACGAGCAGTACTTC. It yields the protein CASSSMSRDKTYEQYF.

This clonotype was detected many times. The CDR3 region has the DNA TGCAGTGCTGCTAAGCCGACTAGCGGGGCGCCGAACGCCTACAATGAGCAGTTCTTC. This gives the protein CSAAKPTSGAPNAYNEQFF. J is TRBJ2-1 and V is TRBV20-1; 11 bases agree with TRBD2. The germline V gene has CDR1 DFQATT and CDR2 SNEGSKA (reference sequence). The CDR3 extends over 19 amino acids. The V gene end was trimmed by 5 bases and the J gene end by 2 bases; junction bases not matched to a gene: 17.

As concerns this clonotype: An end of the junction differs from the germline gene, which may be a read error. The CDR3 bases are TGTGTCAGCAGTCTCCGAATGGAGGGGTCCTACGAGCAGTACTTC. As protein: CVSSLRMEGSYEQYF. This rearrangement joins TRBV6-6 to TRBJ2-7, with a tentative D call TRBD2 (6 bases). CDR1 MNHNY and CDR2 SVGAGI come from the germline V gene (reference sequence). CDR3 size: 15 residues.

This clonotype came up many times. The J gene is TRBJ1-2, the V gene TRBV29-1; 7 bases match TRBD1. J was trimmed by 1 base and V by 3 bases; bases with no gene match: 14. CDR1 is SQVTM, CDR2 ANQGSEA, per germline. This CDR3 spans 17 amino acids. In nucleotides, the CDR3 is TGCAGCGTTGATGATGCCGGGACAGCAAGCCTTAACTATGGCTACACCTTC. It translates to CSVDDAGTASLNYGYTF.

This clonotype was counted a few times. J is TRBJ2-4 and V is TRBV6-5; 16 nucleotides line up with TRBD2. Trimming removed 4 bases from V and 5 bases from J; junction bases left unmatched: 5. The germline gives CDR1 MNHEY, CDR2 SVGAGI. The CDR3 length is 17 residues. The CDR3 sequence is CASSWGLAGGPQNIQYF. The CDR3, as DNA: TGTGCCAGCAGTTGGGGACTAGCGGGGGGGCCTCAAAACATTCAGTACTTC.

This clonotype was observed at least ten times. The chain recombines TRBV10-3 with TRBJ1-4; D is unclear. The germline V gene has CDR1 ENHRY and CDR2 SYGVKD. The CDR3 consists of 12 residues. Trimming took off 5 bases at V and 8 bases at J, with 9 bases between the two ends. CDR3 nucleotide sequence: TGTGCCATCAGTCCCGGCTCGGAAAAACTGTTTTTT. Its protein product is CAISPGSEKLFF.

This clonotype came up once. The chain is built from TRBV7-8 and TRBJ1-6; a weak D match, TRBD1 (5 bases). V was cut by 3 bases and J by 9 bases, with 21 bases left in between. Looked up from germline, CDR1 is SGHVS and CDR2 is FQNEAQ. The CDR3 loop spans 17 amino acids. The CDR3 DNA reads as TGTGCCAGCAGCTTGTTCAGGGCGGGGGGGAGTGGTTCACCCCTCCACTTT. As protein: CASSLFRAGGSGSPLHF.

The chain employs TRBV5-1 and TRBJ1-2; D might be TRBD1 (6 bases). Between the trimmed V and J ends, which lost 1 base and 6 bases, there was a span of 19 bases. Germline V gene lookup returns CDR1 SGHRS and CDR2 YFSETQ. The CDR3 extends over 16 amino acids. The CDR3 nucleotides read TGCGCCAGCAGCTTGAGTCTGACAGGTGCCTTAGATGGCTACACCTTC. It yields the protein CASSLSLTGALDGYTF.

Regarding this clonotype: This may arise from a read error, as a much more abundant clone is one base away. The CDR3 here is CTSHGQTNTEAFF. As DNA, the CDR3 is TGTACCAGTCATGGACAGACGAACACTGAAGCTTTCTTT. The chain joins TRBV2 to TRBJ1-1; D might be TRBD1 (6 bases). This CDR3 is built from 13 residues. Germline values: CDR1 SNHLY, CDR2 FYNNEI.

This clonotype was detected many times. V gene TRBV2 combines with J gene TRBJ1-5; D remains ambiguous. Germline lookup yields CDR1 SNHLY and CDR2 FYNNEI. V lost 9 bases to trimming and J lost 3 bases, with 15 bases between them. This CDR3 comprises 14 residues. The CDR3 region is CASAEWSHNQPQHF. The CDR3 nucleotides are TGTGCCAGTGCGGAGTGGAGCCACAATCAGCCCCAGCATTTT.